These T cell receptor beta chains were read from a single sample in a study of blood T cells in healthy people across ages. TCRdb redid the calling of the 5' RACE reads with MiXCR, one entry per CDR3 protein. Counted here are some 1.5 million distinct CDR3 sequences, approximately 30% occurring once; the ten biggest clones make up more than 6%. The specimen sequenced was blood. Every receptor here comes from a woman aged 25 to 39 in good health. Both conserved end residues are part of each CDR3. D genes are given only for firm matches. Only some rows state a clone size, as once, few, many or a class for expanded clones.

>-|TRBV6-6|many|TRBJ1-2
CASSPQGGANYGYTF
TGTGCCAGCAGTCCACAGGGAGGGGCTAACTATGGCTACACCTTC
>-|TRBV11-2|once|TRBJ2-5
CASSGSKGIWGAETQYF
TGTGCCAGCAGCGGATCGAAAGGGATATGGGGGGCAGAGACCCAGTACTTC
>-|TRBV20-1|-|TRBJ2-1
CSASRRVPNEQFF
TGCAGTGCTAGTAGGAGGGTTCCCAATGAGCAGTTCTTC
>-|TRBV25-1|many|TRBJ1-2
CASSDPLAGSGYTF
TGTGCCAGCAGTGACCCTCTGGCAGGGAGCGGCTACACCTTC
>TRBD1|TRBV28|-|TRBJ1-2
CASRQGSRGYTF
TGTGCCAGCAGACAGGGGTCGCGGGGCTACACCTTC
>-|TRBV12-3/TRBV12-4|many|TRBJ2-3
CASSLLGATDTQYF
TGTGCCAGCAGTTTACTAGGGGCCACAGATACGCAGTATTTT
>TRBD2|TRBV29-1|few|TRBJ2-1
CSASSGQYNEQFF
TGCAGCGCCTCTAGCGGGCAATACAATGAGCAGTTCTTC
>-|TRBV12-3/TRBV12-4|-|TRBJ1-2
CASSAPGTAGYGYTF
TGTGCCAGCAGTGCTCCCGGGACGGCCGGCTATGGCTACACCTTC
>TRBD1|TRBV20-1|-|TRBJ1-2
CSTDRTGRIRNGYTF
TGCAGTACCGACAGGACAGGGAGGATCCGAAATGGCTACACCTTC
>-|TRBV29-1|many|TRBJ2-6
CSVEDFGDRDSPGANVLTF
TGCAGCGTTGAAGATTTTGGCGACAGGGACTCCCCTGGGGCCAACGTCCTGACTTTC
>-|TRBV12-3/TRBV12-4|-|TRBJ1-3
CASSLTGGVGNTIYF
TGTGCCAGCAGCTTGACAGGAGGGGTTGGAAACACCATATATTTT
>TRBD2|TRBV20-1|few|TRBJ2-1
CSAKGLAGFSSYEQFF
TGCAGTGCTAAGGGTCTAGCGGGTTTCAGCTCCTACGAGCAGTTCTTC
>-|TRBV12-3/TRBV12-4|many|TRBJ2-3
CASSFGGGADTQYF
TGTGCCAGCAGTTTTGGTGGAGGAGCAGATACGCAGTATTTT
>-|TRBV10-3|many|TRBJ2-7
CALGVSPYEQYF
TGTGCCCTGGGGGTGAGCCCCTACGAGCAGTACTTC
>TRBD1|TRBV2|-|TRBJ1-1
CASRSQGGVSTEAFF
TGTGCCAGCAGGAGCCAGGGGGGGGTATCCACTGAAGCTTTCTTT
>-|TRBV6-6|-|TRBJ1-2
CASQGNDYGYTF
TGTGCCAGCCAGGGGAATGACTATGGCTACACCTTC
>-|TRBV12-3/TRBV12-4|many|TRBJ2-3
CASSSDEGRGVTDTQYF
TGTGCCAGCAGTTCAGATGAGGGCAGGGGTGTTACAGATACGCAGTATTTT
>TRBD2|TRBV4-1|many|TRBJ2-7
CASRSMAGTSIYEQYF
TGCGCCAGCAGATCAATGGCGGGGACTAGCATCTACGAGCAGTACTTC
>TRBD2|TRBV7-2|-|TRBJ2-7
CASGPVGGSYEQYF
TGTGCCAGCGGCCCAGTTGGCGGGAGTTACGAGCAGTACTTC
>-|TRBV28|-|TRBJ2-7
CASSLGLRGREQYF
TGTGCCAGCAGCTTAGGTCTCAGGGGCCGGGAGCAGTACTTC
>-|TRBV9|-|TRBJ1-2
CASSPDPGQLYGYTF
TGTGCCAGCAGCCCCGACCCGGGGCAGCTCTATGGCTACACCTTC
>-|TRBV5-1|few|TRBJ1-6
CASSPYADNSPLHF
TGCGCCAGCAGCCCATACGCCGATAATTCACCCCTCCACTTT
>-|TRBV4-3|many|TRBJ2-7
CASSQGTASSYEQYF
TGCGCCAGCAGCCAAGGGACGGCAAGCTCCTACGAGCAGTACTTC
>-|TRBV12-3/TRBV12-4|-|TRBJ2-1
CASSSRPFIGVNRLYNEQFF
TGTGCCAGCAGTTCGAGGCCGTTTATAGGGGTAAATAGACTCTACAATGAGCAGTTCTTC
>-|TRBV7-2|-|TRBJ2-5
CASSLGRQTQETQYF
TGTGCCAGCAGCTTAGGGCGGCAGACCCAAGAGACCCAGTACTTC
>TRBD1|TRBV27|few|TRBJ1-2
CASSMDRGHHGGYTF
TGTGCCAGCAGTATGGACAGGGGGCACCACGGTGGCTACACCTTC